The source of this T cell receptor (beta chain) is a study of a mutant IDH1 vaccine in newly diagnosed glioma. At the level of the study: Either 4-6 weeks after radiotherapy alone or alongside temozolomide, vaccination was begun. Treated patients showed a male proportion of roughly 62%, a female proportion of 37.5%, and a mean age of 40.4 years.

The protocol was immunoSEQ multiplex PCR, while the TCRdb copy is restricted to in-frame clones and leaves out a portion. The data contain 50,000 to 70,000 clones, 74% of them seen just once; the ten biggest clones take up 4.5% to 5%. On this clone itself: Antigen unknown.

V was pared by 4 bases and J by 3 bases, with 8 bases of the junction left unmatched. The CDR3 spans 15 residues. Germline CDR1 is SGHRS and CDR2 is YFSETQ. Documented time point: week 35, safety follow-up. One vaccine dose held 300 ug of mutant IDH1 20-mer peptide and came with topical imiquimod. The source is a man aged 45-60 years with glioma. The source material was PBMCs, sampled from a glioma patient whose treatment included an IDH1 peptide vaccine. J is TRBJ2-7 and V is TRBV5-1; 9 bases fit TRBD1. The CDR3 sequence: CASSDGGTGLYEQYF. DNA of the CDR3: TGCGCCAGCAGCGATGGGGGGACAGGGCTCTACGAGCAGTACTTC.